This section outlines one T cell receptor beta chain sequence together with its context. CDR3 size: 14 residues. The V gene end was trimmed by 5 bases and the J gene end by 8 bases; junction bases not matched to a gene: 8. Germline values: CDR1 MNHNY, CDR2 SVGAGI (reference sequence). The record originates from a study of blood T cell repertoires in COVID-19. Study in general: Some COVID-19 samples were acute and others convalescent; all came from the United States, Italy and Spain. PBMCs, B-cell-depleted T cells, or T cells were the source of the cDNA or gDNA that made up the material.

How the authors handled the data: Amplifying reference gene primers gave estimates of nucleated cell counts. Assay: immunoSEQ multiplex PCR; the TCRdb copy retains only in-frame clones and omits some. The V and J calls and clone size are taken from that table; D and trimming were inferred from the DNA. This sample carries about 58,000 clones, about 84% of them seen once, and the ten largest clones take approximately 5%. The clonotype was recovered from a middle-aged man with active COVID-19. The material sequenced was peripheral blood. This chain uses TRBV6-6 with TRBJ2-1; TRBD2 matches 8 bases. CDR3 in amino acids: CASSRLAGMDEQFF. In DNA form, the CDR3 reads TGTGCCAGCAGTAGGCTAGCGGGCATGGATGAGCAGTTCTTC.